This T cell receptor (beta chain) was observed in a study of metastatic and nonmetastatic thyroid tumors. For the study at large: Thyroid patients, malignant and benign, had repertoires compared across blood and tumor or nodule tissue. Broader study findings: Versus benign nodules, malignant thyroid tumors reportedly had significantly higher TCR beta diversity, in blood and tumor.

As processed by the authors: What underpinned the distant-metastasis classifier for papillary thyroid cancer was the set of CDR3 differences across clinicopathological groups. TCRdb re-processed the PCR reads through MiXCR. Here the V and J calls rest on TCRdb's processing, not on the authors' analysis. This sample has fewer than 15,000 clones; roughly 28% occur once, and the top ten carry roughly an eighth. This clone was detected a few times. No antigen is known for it. A read error may account for a junction end that differs from germline. Thyroid surgery took place with no prior treatment in any patient. This CDR3 region has 15 residues.

V is TRBV12-3 or TRBV12-4 and J is TRBJ2-3, with D perhaps matching TRBD2 (5 bases). This TCR was sampled from a female donor with papillary thyroid cancer or a benign thyroid nodule (not recorded which). Some clones in this sample may be carry-over from other donors' samples. Sequenced sample: tumor tissue. The CDR3 reads CASSPARGSTYTQYF. Here the CDR3 DNA reads TGTGCCAGCAGCCCTGCCCGAGGGAGCACATATACGCAGTATTTT.